This T cell receptor beta chain was found in a study of T cells in Graves' hyperthyroidism and ophthalmopathy. TCR beta CDR3 regions were amplified from RNA transcripts. The HTBI primer set served for first-round RT-PCR of the TCR CDR3. TCRdb re-analysed the multiplex PCR reads in MiXCR, keeping a single row per CDR3 protein. The sample consists of 300,000 or so distinct CDR3 sequences, 15% to 20% of them appearing once. This CDR3 is 16 amino acids long. Germline V gives CDR1 SGDLS, CDR2 YYNGEE. V dropped 4 bases and J dropped 3 bases, with 14 bases sitting between them. The sequence derives from a woman aged 55-70 years with Graves' ophthalmopathy. This chain uses TRBV9 with TRBJ1-6; D might be TRBD1 (6 bases). Source material: blood. CDR3 region: CASSPRDNIYNSPLHF. CDR3 DNA sequence: TGTGCCAGCAGCCCCAGGGACAACATCTATAATTCACCCCTCCACTTT.